This T cell receptor (beta chain) emerged from a study of CD8+ T cells in alopecia areata. cDNA reverse transcribed from extracted RNA served as the sequencing template. Profiling relied on immunoSEQ multiplex PCR, and the TCRdb table lists in-frame clones only, not all of them. The sample contains fewer than 250,000 clones, around two fifths of which appear only once. Overall study findings and caveats: Scalp sample sequencing also detects resident alphabeta T cells of normal skin. Expanded CD8+ clones among the top 100, and scalp clonality, were significantly decreased by tofacitinib. Baseline CD8+ expansion's link to response remains uncertain, as there was one nonresponder.

Treatment denoted: oral pan-JAK inhibitor, 5-10 mg twice daily. The V gene lost 6 bases and the J gene lost 0 bases, with 5 bases spanning the gap. The CDR3 covers 12 residues. Germline V gives CDR1 MNHNS, CDR2 SASEGT. Notes on this clone: The antigen is not known.

The genes are TRBV6-1 and TRBJ2-5; D gene unclear. The source is a human donor with alopecia areata. The starting material was CD4+ T cells sorted from blood, obtained at roughly week 36, from a patient treated with tofacitinib. As DNA, the CDR3 is TGTGCCAGCAGCCTCTACCAAGAGACCCAGTACTTC. It is translated as CASSLYQETQYF.